The 28 T cell receptor beta chains presented below share a single source sample, sequenced in a study of T cell responses to AZD1222 COVID-19 vaccine. Sequencing was performed with immunoSEQ multiplex PCR; in TCRdb, only in-frame clones are kept and a portion is missing. The repertoire holds some 140,000 clones, with roughly 90% as singletons. Specimen: peripheral blood, collected on day 0 of MenACWY control vaccination. The receptors here all came from an adult in good health.

V gene TRBV28 combines with J gene TRBJ1-4; no reliable D call. V lost 3 bases and J lost 5, with 13 bases in between. Germline CDR1 and CDR2: MDHEN and SYDVKM. CDR3 length: 15 amino acids. The CDR3 loop is CASSFSGNLNEKLFF. The CDR3 nucleotides read TGTGCCAGCAGTTTCTCCGGTAACCTAAATGAAAAACTGTTTTTT.

The genes are TRBV12-5 and TRBJ1-5; 11 bases match TRBD1. V was clipped by 0 bases and J by 1 base; unmatched bases: 14. This CDR3 is 21 amino acids long. In germline, CDR1 is LGHNT, CDR2 FRNRAP. CDR3: CASGLVNDGTGGLSSNQPQHF. DNA of the CDR3: TGTGCTAGTGGTTTGGTAAACGACGGGACAGGGGGTCTGTCGAGCAATCAGCCCCAGCATTTT.

As regards this clone: The junction and the germline gene differ at one end; a read error may be behind it. V and J are TRBV5-1 and TRBJ1-1; D perhaps matches TRBD1 (6 bases). The CDR3 is made up of 15 amino acids. CDR1 is SGHRS, CDR2 YFSETQ, per germline. The CDR3 DNA is TGCGCCAGCAGTTTGGCCACGACAGGCGGCACTGAAGCTTTCTTT. Translating gives CASSLATTGGTEAFF. Using reference TRBV5-1 and TRBJ1-1 for the parts outside the CDR3, the full variable domain is KAGVTQTPRYLIKTRGQQVTLSCSPISGHRSVSWYQQTPGQGLQFLFEYFSETQRNKGNFPGRFSGRQFSNSRSEMNVSTLELGDSALYLCASSLATTGGTEAFFGQGTRLTVV.

V usage is TRBV28 and J usage is TRBJ2-3; no reliable D call. This CDR3 comprises 15 residues. V was cut by 4 bases and J by 10 bases, with 21 bases left in between. Germline V gene sequence: CDR1 MDHEN, CDR2 SYDVKM. The CDR3 sequence: CASSSHWEPVHAQYF. CDR3 nucleotide sequence: TGTGCCAGCAGTTCCCACTGGGAACCTGTCCACGCGCAGTATTTT. Filled out from reference TRBV28 and TRBJ2-3, the complete variable domain reads DVKVTQSSRYLVKRTGEKVFLECVQDMDHENMFWYRQDPGLGLRLIYFSYDVKMKEKGDIPEGYSVSREKKERFSLILESASTNQTSMYLCASSSHWEPVHAQYFGPGTRLTVL.

The CDR3 DNA reads as TGCGCCAGCAGCTTTACAGGGTCAAATGAAAAACTGTTTTTT. This translates into CASSFTGSNEKLFF. This chain links TRBV5-1 with TRBJ1-4, with D possibly matching TRBD1 (6 bases). The CDR3 length is 14 residues. CDR1 and CDR2 (germline): SGHRS, YFSETQ. Deletions cut 2 bases from V and 5 bases from J, with 10 bases between.

This chain connects TRBV27 to TRBJ1-1; TRBD1 is a possible D gene (6 bases). Trimming took off 5 bases at V and 5 bases at J, with 12 bases between the two ends. Germline loops: CDR1 MNHEY, CDR2 SMNVEV (reference sequence). This CDR3 is built from 13 residues. The CDR3 DNA reads as TGTGCCAGCAGTCGAGACAGGACGACTGAAGCTTTCTTT. Translation gives CASSRDRTTEAFF.

V is TRBV5-5 and J is TRBJ2-7; a weak D match, TRBD2 (5 bases). This CDR3 is 14 amino acids long. V lost 10 bases and J 3 bases, leaving 20 bases between the germline ends. CDR1 and CDR2 (germline): SGHKS, YYEKEE (reference sequence). The CDR3 loop reads CASNRGQDSYEQYV. CDR3 bases: TGTGCCTCTAACCGGGGTCAGGATAGCTACGAGCAGTACGTC.

The chain employs TRBV4-2 and TRBJ2-7, with 8 nucleotides matching TRBD2. Germline lookup yields CDR1 LGHNA and CDR2 YNFKEQ. This CDR3 spans 15 amino acids. The V gene end was trimmed by 1 base and the J gene end by 4 bases; junction bases not matched to a gene: 6. The CDR3 nucleotides read TGTGCCAGCAGCCAAGGGAATAGCGGGGTTTACGAGCAGTACGTC. As protein: CASSQGNSGVYEQYV.

This chain links TRBV7-3 with TRBJ2-1; TRBD2 agrees at 10 bases. CDR1 and CDR2 from the germline V gene are SGHTA and FQGTGA. The CDR3 has 14 amino acids. Germline trimming cut 5 bases from V and 7 bases from J; bases unmatched to any gene: 5. This chain's CDR3 is CASSPLAGANEQFF. CDR3 sequence (DNA): TGTGCCAGCAGCCCCCTAGCGGGAGCGAATGAGCAGTTCTTC.

The rearrangement uses TRBV7-8 and TRBJ2-2, with TRBD2 identical over 14 bases. The CDR3 is 16 residues long. The ends lost 5 bases at V and 6 bases at J; junction bases unmatched: 5. Germline CDR1 and CDR2: SGHVS and FQNEAQ. The CDR3 sequence is CASSPGTSGSSGELFF. CDR3 nucleotide sequence: TGTGCCAGCAGCCCCGGGACTAGCGGGAGTTCCGGGGAGCTGTTTTTT. Full variable domain (missing parts from reference TRBV7-8 and TRBJ2-2): GAGVSQSPRYKVAKRGQDVALRCDPISGHVSLFWYQQALGQGPEFLTYFQNEAQLDKSGLPSDRFFAERPEGSVSTLKIQRTQQEDSAVYLCASSPGTSGSSGELFFGEGSRLTVL.

The chain links TRBV7-9 to TRBJ1-2, with 8 bases lining up with TRBD1. CDR3 length: 17 amino acids. V lost 3 bases and J lost 6; bases outside the gene matches: 15. CDR1 is SEHNR and CDR2 is FQNEAQ in the germline V gene (reference sequence). This CDR3 is CASSFANRGTLLDGYTF. CDR3 DNA: TGTGCCAGCAGCTTCGCAAACAGGGGGACCTTGCTGGATGGCTACACCTTC. Based on the CDR3 plus reference TRBV7-9 and TRBJ1-2, the full variable domain is DTGVSQNPRHKITKRGQNVTFRCDPISEHNRLYWYRQTLGQGPEFLTYFQNEAQLEKSRLLSDRFSAERPKGSFSTLEIQRTEQGDSAMYLCASSFANRGTLLDGYTFGSGTRLTVV.

This rearrangement joins TRBV5-6 to TRBJ1-2; a possible D gene is TRBD1 (5 bases). CDR3 length: 14 residues. Trimming pared 3 bases from V and 6 bases from J, leaving 15 bases between. Germline CDR1 reads SGHDT; CDR2 reads YYEEEE. The CDR3 DNA follows: TGTGCCAGCAGCTCCCTCGGGGGTGGGGATGGCTACACCTTC. Translation: CASSSLGGGDGYTF. Supplemented by reference TRBV5-6 and TRBJ1-2, the full variable domain reads DAGVTQSPTHLIKTRGQQVTLRCSPKSGHDTVSWYQQALGQGPQFIFQYYEEEERQRGNFPDRFSGHQFPNYSSELNVNALLLGDSALYLCASSSLGGGDGYTFGSGTRLTVV.

The gene calls are TRBV28 and TRBJ1-1; unclear D gene. Germline V lookup: CDR1 MDHEN, CDR2 SYDVKM. V was clipped by 8 bases and J by 5 bases, with 12 bases between them. The length of the CDR3 is 12 residues. CDR3: CASRSSGTEAFF. In DNA, the CDR3 is TGTGCCAGCCGTTCTTCGGGTACTGAAGCTTTCTTT. The entire variable domain, with the rest obtained from reference TRBV28 and TRBJ1-1, is as follows: DVKVTQSSRYLVKRTGEKVFLECVQDMDHENMFWYRQDPGLGLRLIYFSYDVKMKEKGDIPEGYSVSREKKERFSLILESASTNQTSMYLCASRSSGTEAFFGQGTRLTVV.

This chain links TRBV5-4 with TRBJ2-7, with 9 bases matching TRBD2. With 5 bases clipped from V and 5 bases from J, the junction kept 8 bases outside the gene matches. The CDR3 totals 14 residues. Germline V CDR1 and CDR2: SGHNT, YYREEE (reference sequence). The CDR3 sequence is CASRFSSGKNEQYF. In DNA, the CDR3 is TGTGCCAGCAGGTTCTCTAGCGGGAAAAACGAGCAGTACTTC.

This clone has only one observation. The gene calls are TRBV7-9 and TRBJ1-2; D might be TRBD1 (6 bases). Trimming removed 6 bases from V and 4 bases from J, with 21 bases in between. This CDR3 is 16 amino acids long. Germline V gene sequence: CDR1 SEHNR, CDR2 FQNEAQ (reference sequence). As DNA, the CDR3 is TGTGCCAGCAGTCCGACGTCACAGGGATCTGGCTATGGCTACACCTTC. Its protein is CASSPTSQGSGYGYTF.

This chain connects TRBV6-5 to TRBJ1-5; D unresolved. V lost 2 bases to trimming and J lost 4 bases, with 6 bases between them. The CDR3 is 13 amino acids. Germline V CDR1 and CDR2: MNHEY, SVGAGI. The CDR3 DNA is TGTGCCAGCAGTTACACCTTTAATCAGCCCCAGCATTTT. Its protein is CASSYTFNQPQHF.

The V and J genes are TRBV28 and TRBJ1-2; D uncertain. Germline loops: CDR1 MDHEN, CDR2 SYDVKM. This CDR3 has 12 residues. V lost 7 bases to trimming and J lost 7 bases, with 13 bases between them. CDR3 nucleotides: TGTGCCAGCAACCCAACTGGACGTGGCTACACCTTC. Translation gives CASNPTGRGYTF.

The V call is TRBV5-4, the J call TRBJ2-3, with a tentative D call TRBD2 (7 bases). Trimming shortened V by 2 bases and J by 7 bases, and 14 bases separated the two germline ends. Germline CDR1 reads SGHNT; CDR2 reads YYREEE (reference sequence). CDR3 length: 14 residues. The CDR3 nucleotides read TGTGCCAGCAGCTTAAGGGGGAGGGCTTATACGCAGTATTTT. Encoded protein: CASSLRGRAYTQYF.

The rearrangement joins TRBV28 to TRBJ2-4; no clear D. The length of the CDR3 is 17 residues. V was clipped by 5 bases and J by 1 base, with 18 bases between them. Germline lookup yields CDR1 MDHEN and CDR2 SYDVKM. This CDR3 is CASSPLAKGLAKNIQYF. For the CDR3, the DNA is TGTGCCAGCAGTCCCCTTGCTAAGGGTTTGGCCAAAAACATTCAGTACTTC.

The rearrangement links TRBV11-3 to TRBJ2-1; D not certain. V lost 5 bases, J lost 0 bases, and 5 bases lay in between. Germline-derived CDR1 and CDR2 are SGHNT and YENEEA. The CDR3 length is 13 residues. The CDR3 sequence is CASSGDSYNEQFF. The CDR3 coding sequence is TGTGCCAGCAGCGGGGACTCCTACAATGAGCAGTTCTTC.

The chain uses TRBV11-2 and TRBJ1-1; D call uncertain. V shed 3 bases and J shed 1 base, with 6 bases lying between them. The CDR3 length is 13 residues. Germline values: CDR1 SGHAT, CDR2 FQNNGV. This CDR3 is CASSFDPNTEAFF. CDR3 sequence (DNA): TGTGCCAGCAGCTTCGATCCGAACACTGAAGCTTTCTTT.

The gene calls are TRBV11-2 and TRBJ1-3, with D possibly TRBD1 on 6 matching bases. The CDR3 consists of 16 residues. Trimming stripped 4 bases from V and 3 bases from J, with 16 bases between. In germline, CDR1 is SGHAT, CDR2 FQNNGV. The CDR3 region is CASSWGHEGLGNTIYF. The CDR3 nucleotides read TGTGCCAGCAGCTGGGGACATGAGGGGCTTGGAAACACCATATATTTT.

As regards this clone: This sample includes further DNA sequences coding for the same CDR3. The J gene is TRBJ2-7, the V gene TRBV7-2; TRBD2 matches at 7 bases. The germline V gene has CDR1 SGHTA and CDR2 FQGNSA. The CDR3 is made up of 14 amino acids. V was pared by 3 bases and J by 0 bases, with 2 bases of the junction left unmatched. The CDR3: CASSLGGNSYEQYF. In DNA form, the CDR3 reads TGTGCCAGCAGCTTGGGGGGGAACTCCTACGAGCAGTACTTC.

The chain joins TRBV18 to TRBJ1-5, with 7 bases that match TRBD1. The CDR3 has 14 amino acids. Unmatched junction bases numbered 3, after V lost 1 base and J lost 6 bases. Germline V gene sequence: CDR1 KGHSH, CDR2 LQKENI. The CDR3 here is CASSPQGAGQPQHF. In DNA form, the CDR3 reads TGTGCCAGCTCACCACAGGGGGCGGGTCAGCCCCAGCATTTT.

This rearrangement joins TRBV7-3 to TRBJ2-1; D is unclear. V lost 4 bases to trimming and J lost 6 bases, with 10 bases between them. The germline gives CDR1 SGHTA, CDR2 FQGTGA. The CDR3 is made up of 13 amino acids. The CDR3 DNA reads as TGTGCCAGCAGCTCGGACGTCCTCAATGAGCAGTTCTTC. This codes for CASSSDVLNEQFF.

This chain connects TRBV28 to TRBJ1-5; the D gene is possibly TRBD1 (6 bases). The CDR3 runs to 14 residues. Germline loops: CDR1 MDHEN, CDR2 SYDVKM. V was pared by 7 bases and J by 2 bases, with 12 bases between. For the CDR3, the DNA is TGTGCCAGCAAAGGGGGAATAGGCAATCAGCCCCAGCATTTT. This sequence encodes CASKGGIGNQPQHF. The whole variable domain, remainder taken from reference TRBV28 and TRBJ1-5, is DVKVTQSSRYLVKRTGEKVFLECVQDMDHENMFWYRQDPGLGLRLIYFSYDVKMKEKGDIPEGYSVSREKKERFSLILESASTNQTSMYLCASKGGIGNQPQHFGDGTRLSIL.

The genes are TRBV5-1 and TRBJ1-5; 9 nucleotides align to TRBD1. CDR1 is SGHRS, CDR2 YFSETQ, per germline. This CDR3 contains 15 residues. V was clipped by 4 bases and J by 7 bases; unmatched bases: 9. CDR3 loop: CASSRGTGSGQPQHF. In nucleotides, the CDR3 is TGCGCCAGCAGCCGGGGGACAGGGTCCGGACAGCCCCAGCATTTT.

Note on this clone: A junction end diverges from the germline sequence, so it may reflect a read error. The gene calls are TRBV7-7 and TRBJ2-1, with 9 bases fitting TRBD1. This CDR3 has 15 residues. CDR1 and CDR2 (germline): SSHAT, FNYEAQ (reference sequence). The CDR3 bases are TGTGCTAGCAGCCAGGGACAGGGTCCAGTATATGAGCAGTTCTTC. This encodes CASSQGQGPVYEQFF.